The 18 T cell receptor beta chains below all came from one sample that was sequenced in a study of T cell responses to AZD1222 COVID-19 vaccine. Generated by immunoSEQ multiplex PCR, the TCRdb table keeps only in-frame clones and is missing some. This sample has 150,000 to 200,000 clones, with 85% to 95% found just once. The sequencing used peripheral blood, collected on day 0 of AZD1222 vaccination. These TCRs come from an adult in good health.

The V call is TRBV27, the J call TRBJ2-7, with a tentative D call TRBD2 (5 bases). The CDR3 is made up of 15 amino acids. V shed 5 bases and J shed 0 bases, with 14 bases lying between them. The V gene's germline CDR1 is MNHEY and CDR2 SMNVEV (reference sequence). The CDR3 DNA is TGTGCCAGCAGTCCTCGGTGGGGAGCCTCCTACGAGCAGTACTTC. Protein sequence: CASSPRWGASYEQYF.

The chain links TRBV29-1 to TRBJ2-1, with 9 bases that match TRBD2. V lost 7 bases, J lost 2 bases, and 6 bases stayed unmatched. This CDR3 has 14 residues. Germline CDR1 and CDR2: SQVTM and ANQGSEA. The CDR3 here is CSGAGTSPYNEQFF. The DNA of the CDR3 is TGCAGCGGGGCCGGGACTAGCCCCTACAATGAGCAGTTCTTC.

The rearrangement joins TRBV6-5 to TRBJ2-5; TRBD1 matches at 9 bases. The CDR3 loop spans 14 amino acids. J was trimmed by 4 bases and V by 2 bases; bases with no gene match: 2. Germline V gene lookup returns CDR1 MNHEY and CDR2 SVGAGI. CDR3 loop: CASSYGTGLETQYF. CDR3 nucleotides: TGTGCCAGCAGTTACGGGACAGGGTTAGAGACCCAGTACTTC.

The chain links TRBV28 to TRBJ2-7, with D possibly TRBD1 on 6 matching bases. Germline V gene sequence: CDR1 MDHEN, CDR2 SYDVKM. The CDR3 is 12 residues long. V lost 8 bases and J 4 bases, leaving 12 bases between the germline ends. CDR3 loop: CASGDRLYEQYF. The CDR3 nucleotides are TGTGCCAGCGGCGACAGGCTGTACGAGCAGTACTTC.

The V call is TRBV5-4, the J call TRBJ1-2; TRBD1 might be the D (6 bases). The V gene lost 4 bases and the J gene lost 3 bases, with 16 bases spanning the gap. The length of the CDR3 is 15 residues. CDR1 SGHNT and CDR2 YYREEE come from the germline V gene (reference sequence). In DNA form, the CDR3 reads TGTGCCAGCAGCACGGACAGCGGGGTGGACTATGGCTACACCTTC. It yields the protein CASSTDSGVDYGYTF.

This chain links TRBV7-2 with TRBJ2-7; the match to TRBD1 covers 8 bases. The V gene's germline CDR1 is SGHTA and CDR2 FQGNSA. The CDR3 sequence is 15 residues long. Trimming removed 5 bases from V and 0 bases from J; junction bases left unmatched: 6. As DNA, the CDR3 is TGTGCCAGCAGCGCCGGACAGGGTACCTCCTACGAGCAGTACTTC. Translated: CASSAGQGTSYEQYF.

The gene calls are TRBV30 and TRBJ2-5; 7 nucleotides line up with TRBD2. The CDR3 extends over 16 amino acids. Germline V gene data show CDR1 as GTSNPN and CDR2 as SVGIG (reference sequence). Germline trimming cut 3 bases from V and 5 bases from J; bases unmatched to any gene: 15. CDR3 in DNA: TGTGCCTGGAGAGACCTCGGGCTAGCGGCAGGCGAGACCCAGTACTTC. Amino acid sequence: CAWRDLGLAAGETQYF.

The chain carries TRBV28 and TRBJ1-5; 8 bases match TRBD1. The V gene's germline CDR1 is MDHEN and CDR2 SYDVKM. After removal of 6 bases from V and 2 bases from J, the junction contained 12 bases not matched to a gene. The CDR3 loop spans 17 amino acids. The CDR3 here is CASRPSGQGRGNQPQHF. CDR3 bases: TGTGCCAGCAGACCCTCAGGACAGGGTCGGGGCAATCAGCCCCAGCATTTT.

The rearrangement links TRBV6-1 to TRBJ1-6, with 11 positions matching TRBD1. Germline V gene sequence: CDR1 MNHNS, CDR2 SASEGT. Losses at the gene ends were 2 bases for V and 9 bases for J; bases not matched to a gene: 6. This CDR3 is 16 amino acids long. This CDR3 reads CASSELGQGGGSPLHF. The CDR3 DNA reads TGTGCCAGCAGTGAACTGGGACAGGGGGGGGGTTCACCCCTCCACTTT.

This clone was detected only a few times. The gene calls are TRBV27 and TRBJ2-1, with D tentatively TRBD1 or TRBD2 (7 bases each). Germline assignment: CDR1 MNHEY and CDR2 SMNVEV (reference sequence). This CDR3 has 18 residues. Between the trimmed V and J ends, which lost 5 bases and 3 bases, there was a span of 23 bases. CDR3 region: CASSKQGLGGRGYNEQFF. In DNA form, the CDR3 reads TGTGCCAGCAGTAAACAGGGGCTGGGCGGGAGAGGCTACAATGAGCAGTTCTTC.

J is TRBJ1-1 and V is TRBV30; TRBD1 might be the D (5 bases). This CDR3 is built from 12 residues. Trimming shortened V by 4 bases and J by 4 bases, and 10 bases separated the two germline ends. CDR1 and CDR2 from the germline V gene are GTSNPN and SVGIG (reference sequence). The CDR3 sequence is CAWTKGRTEAFF. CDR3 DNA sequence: TGTGCCTGGACAAAGGGACGCACTGAAGCTTTCTTT.

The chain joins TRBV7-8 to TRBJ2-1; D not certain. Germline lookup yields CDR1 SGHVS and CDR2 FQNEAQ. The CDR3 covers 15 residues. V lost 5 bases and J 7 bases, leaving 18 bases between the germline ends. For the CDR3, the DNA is TGTGCCAGCAGCCCCGGTCGGGCCGGATCGAATGAGCAGTTCTTC. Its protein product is CASSPGRAGSNEQFF.

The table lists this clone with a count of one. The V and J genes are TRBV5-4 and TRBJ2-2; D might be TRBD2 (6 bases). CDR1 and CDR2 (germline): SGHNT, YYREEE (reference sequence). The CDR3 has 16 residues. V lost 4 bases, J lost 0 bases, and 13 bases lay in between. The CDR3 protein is CASSLGLSTNTGELFF. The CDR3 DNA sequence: TGTGCCAGCAGCCTGGGACTTTCAACGAACACCGGGGAGCTGTTTTTT.

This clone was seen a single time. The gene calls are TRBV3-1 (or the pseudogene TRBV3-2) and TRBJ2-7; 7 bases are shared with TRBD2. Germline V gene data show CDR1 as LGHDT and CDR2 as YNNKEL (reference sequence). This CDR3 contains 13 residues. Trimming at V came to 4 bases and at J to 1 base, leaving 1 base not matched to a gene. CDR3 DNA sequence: TGTGCCAGCAGCCGCGGGAGTTCCTACGAGCAGTACTTC. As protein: CASSRGSSYEQYF.

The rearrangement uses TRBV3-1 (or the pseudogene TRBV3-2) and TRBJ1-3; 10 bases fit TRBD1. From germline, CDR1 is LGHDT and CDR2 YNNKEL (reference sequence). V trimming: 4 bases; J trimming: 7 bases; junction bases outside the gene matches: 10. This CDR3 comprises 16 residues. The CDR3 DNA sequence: TGTGCCAGCAGCCTAACCTGGGACAGGGGTCCTAACACCATATATTTT. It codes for CASSLTWDRGPNTIYF.

CDR3 protein: CASSPLPSGRGPGEQYF. CDR3 DNA sequence: TGTGCCAGCTCACCTCTACCTAGCGGGAGGGGTCCTGGCGAGCAGTACTTC. The genes are TRBV18 and TRBJ2-7, with 12 bases fitting TRBD2. Unmatched junction bases numbered 12, after V lost 3 bases and J lost 6 bases. Germline V gene data show CDR1 as KGHSH and CDR2 as LQKENI. This CDR3 is built from 17 residues.

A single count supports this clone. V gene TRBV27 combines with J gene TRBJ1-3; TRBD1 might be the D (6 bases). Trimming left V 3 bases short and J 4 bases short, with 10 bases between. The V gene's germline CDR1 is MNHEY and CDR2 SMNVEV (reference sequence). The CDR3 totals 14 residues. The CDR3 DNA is TGTGCCAGCAGTTTCCGGGGGCCAGGAAACACCATATATTTT. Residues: CASSFRGPGNTIYF.

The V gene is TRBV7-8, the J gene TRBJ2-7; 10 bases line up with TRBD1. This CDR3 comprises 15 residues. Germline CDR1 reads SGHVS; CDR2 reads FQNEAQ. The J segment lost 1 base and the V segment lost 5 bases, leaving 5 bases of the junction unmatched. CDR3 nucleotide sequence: TGTGCCAGCAGCCCCCCGGGACAGGGGTCCTACGAGCAGTACTTC. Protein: CASSPPGQGSYEQYF.